The clone carrying this TCR beta chain was seen many times. Its cognate antigen is unknown. The data originate from a study of blood T cells in healthy people across ages. Whole-study findings and limits: Naive T cell percentage showed a strong correlation with TCR beta diversity. Expanded clonotype shifts may have been confounded, as the donors had an unknown CMV status.

Healthy Caucasian individuals from Russia aged about 6 to 100 were enrolled as donors. Each donor's blood draw was around 10 milliliters of peripheral blood. The germline CDR1 and CDR2 sequences are SGHVS and FQNEAQ. V shed 5 bases and J 7 bases; nucleotides not matched to a gene: 7. This CDR3 comprises 14 residues. Using a J-beta primer mix together with a sample-barcoded 5' primer, a second PCR was run for roughly 7 to 11 cycles. TCRdb reanalysed the 5' RACE reads using MiXCR and keeps one entry per CDR3 protein. The sample yields hundreds of thousands of distinct CDR3 sequences, about 34% seen once.

The source of this sequence is a woman of 80 years or more in good health. This chain links TRBV7-8 with TRBJ1-4; TRBD1 aligns across 7 bases. Source material: blood. CDR3 amino acids: CASSTDRASEKLFF. The CDR3 coding sequence is TGTGCCAGCAGCACCGACAGGGCGAGTGAAAAACTGTTTTTT.